This paragraph covers one TCR beta chain sequence. CDR3 length: 15 amino acids. Deletions cut 4 bases from V and 0 bases from J, with 10 bases between. Germline V lookup: CDR1 SGHKS, CDR2 YYEKEE (reference sequence). This record comes from a study of blood T cell repertoires in COVID-19. Study-level information: Specimens from acute and convalescent COVID-19 originated in the United States, Italy and Spain. Nucleic acid was either cDNA or gDNA, and it came from T cells, B-cell-depleted T cells, or PBMCs.

Authors' methods: Amplification of reference gene primers provided the estimated nucleated cell counts. Repertoires were generated with immunoSEQ multiplex PCR, while TCRdb's copy carries only in-frame clones and drops some. The V and J calls and the clone size are those of that table, but D and trimming were determined from the DNA. The sample has around 250,000 clones, roughly 84% seen once. The V call is TRBV5-5, the J call TRBJ2-2; weak D call: TRBD1 (6 bases). The sequence was obtained from a middle-aged woman who had recovered from COVID-19. Sequenced input: peripheral blood. The CDR3 reads CASSGGQSNTGELFF. As DNA, the CDR3 is TGTGCCAGCAGCGGGGGACAATCGAACACCGGGGAGCTGTTTTTT.